Below, 27 T cell receptor beta chains from the same sample are listed, as sequenced in a study of T-cell reconstitution after alpha-beta-depleted transplantation in children (dated by TCRdb to the mid-2010s). The library was prepared using PCR. TCRdb shows the sequencer as Illumina HiSeq 2500. Molecular barcoding was employed in the preparation of TCR libraries, with unique molecular identifiers being used to normalize TCRbeta repertoire quantification. The public reads were reprocessed in TCRdb via fastp at Q25 and MiXCR, keeping in-frame beta chains. Every distinct CDR3 protein forms one entry, paired with its most common genes and DNA. The sample table shows approximately 520,000 distinct CDR3 sequences, and around a third are seen once. About 2.3% of the sample comes from the top ten. This sample comprised PBMCs from the stem cell graft donor, obtained from the stem cell graft. The receptor source for this set is a human donor who donated a stem cell graft to a child with aplastic anemia.

This chain connects TRBV7-2 to TRBJ1-1; no clear D. Germline V gene sequence: CDR1 SGHTA, CDR2 FQGNSA. The CDR3 has 14 residues. V dropped 1 base and J dropped 4 bases, with 10 bases sitting between them. The CDR3 is CASSLGGYGTEAFF. The CDR3 DNA reads as TGTGCCAGCAGCTTAGGGGGATACGGCACTGAAGCTTTCTTT.

The chain couples TRBV27 to TRBJ1-2, with TRBD1 as a possible D gene (5 bases). V dropped 7 bases and J dropped 5 bases, with 17 bases sitting between them. The length of the CDR3 is 14 residues. The germline gives CDR1 MNHEY, CDR2 SMNVEV (reference sequence). The CDR3 coding sequence is TGTGCCAGCACCTCGGACACGTTAGGGTATGGCTACACCTTC. Protein: CASTSDTLGYGYTF.

This clonotype was seen more than once but under ten times. The chain combines TRBV5-5 with TRBJ2-1, with D possibly TRBD1 on 5 matching bases. V was shortened by 1 base and J by 4 bases, with 15 bases between the two germline ends. Per germline, CDR1 SGHKS and CDR2 YYEKEE (reference sequence). The CDR3 consists of 16 residues. The CDR3 DNA reads TGTGCCAGCAGCTTGAGTTTGACAGTTCCTTACAATGAGCAGTTCTTC. Amino acids: CASSLSLTVPYNEQFF.

This clonotype was seen only a few times. The CDR3 DNA reads as TGCAGTGCTAGAGAACGGGGCCAAGAGACCCAGTACTTC. Translation: CSARERGQETQYF. The genes are TRBV20-1 and TRBJ2-5, with TRBD2 as a possible D gene (5 bases). Germline CDR1 is DFQATT and CDR2 is SNEGSKA (reference sequence). The V and J ends lost 0 bases and 1 base respectively, with 6 bases between them. The CDR3 consists of 13 residues.

Only a few counts were recorded for this clonotype. The rearrangement links TRBV7-9 to TRBJ2-7, with no clear D. This CDR3 is built from 13 residues. From germline, CDR1 is SEHNR and CDR2 FQNEAQ (reference sequence). Trimming cost V 6 bases and J 8 bases, with 17 bases left between them. The DNA of the CDR3 is TGTGCCAGCAGTCGTCCGACGCCCACGCAGCAGTACTTC. This sequence encodes CASSRPTPTQQYF. Supplemented by reference TRBV7-9 and TRBJ2-7, the full variable domain reads DTGVSQNPRHKITKRGQNVTFRCDPISEHNRLYWYRQTLGQGPEFLTYFQNEAQLEKSRLLSDRFSAERPKGSFSTLEIQRTEQGDSAMYLCASSRPTPTQQYFGPGTRLTVT.

CDR3 sequence reads: CASSLSWDSAVYEQYF. The CDR3 bases are TGTGCCAGCAGTTTATCGTGGGACAGTGCGGTCTACGAGCAGTACTTC. This sequence joins TRBV27 and TRBJ2-7; 7 bases are a match to TRBD1. V shed 0 bases, J shed 3 bases, and the junction held 8 bases outside the gene matches. The CDR3 has 16 amino acids. CDR1 is MNHEY, CDR2 SMNVEV, per germline (reference sequence).

The V and J genes are TRBV5-1 and TRBJ2-5; D possibly matches TRBD1 or TRBD2 (6 bases each). This CDR3 is 14 amino acids long. CDR1 is SGHRS and CDR2 is YFSETQ in the germline V gene. V was shortened by 6 bases and J by 5 bases, with 17 bases between the two germline ends. The CDR3 bases are TGCGCCAGCACGTTTGACCAGGGGAGGGAGACCCAGTACTTC. Translating gives CASTFDQGRETQYF.

This clonotype was seen only a few times. This chain joins TRBV9 and TRBJ2-3; D uncertain. Germline CDR1 reads SGDLS; CDR2 reads YYNGEE. V shed 0 bases and J shed 1 base, with 9 bases lying between them. The CDR3 runs 15 residues. The CDR3 reads CASSVVDTGTDTQYF. In DNA, the CDR3 is TGTGCCAGCAGCGTAGTCGACACGGGCACAGATACGCAGTATTTT.

The sample holds a few counts of this clonotype. This chain links TRBV7-2 with TRBJ2-2; TRBD2 agrees at 7 bases. Unmatched junction bases numbered 6, after V lost 5 bases and J lost 0 bases. Looked up from germline, CDR1 is SGHTA and CDR2 is FQGNSA. This CDR3 has 16 amino acids. The CDR3 here is CASSLGLVANTGELFF. The CDR3 bases are TGTGCCAGCAGCCTAGGACTAGTCGCGAACACCGGGGAGCTGTTTTTT. Complete variable domain (other parts from reference TRBV7-2 and TRBJ2-2): GAGVSQSPSNKVTEKGKDVELRCDPISGHTALYWYRQSLGQGLEFLIYFQGNSAPDKSGLPSDRFSAERTGGSVSTLTIQRTQQEDSAVYLCASSLGLVANTGELFFGEGSRLTVL.

The V and J genes are TRBV11-2 and TRBJ2-1; unclear D gene. V was trimmed by 3 bases and J by 3 bases, leaving 12 bases between them. This CDR3 is 15 amino acids long. Germline V CDR1 and CDR2: SGHAT, FQNNGV. The CDR3 DNA follows: TGTGCCAGCAGCTTTATCACCGCCTTCTACAATGAGCAGTTCTTC. It yields the protein CASSFITAFYNEQFF.

This clonotype has just a few counts. This sequence joins TRBV27 and TRBJ1-5, with TRBD1 matching 9 bases. The V gene end was trimmed by 3 bases and the J gene end by 3 bases; junction bases not matched to a gene: 3. Germline CDR1 MNHEY, CDR2 SMNVEV (reference sequence). The CDR3 is 15 residues long. In nucleotides, the CDR3 is TGTGCCAGCAGTTTGGGACAGGGAGTCAATCAGCCCCAGCATTTT. Residues: CASSLGQGVNQPQHF.

The genes are TRBV20-1 and TRBJ2-1; D is undetermined. The germline V gene has CDR1 DFQATT and CDR2 SNEGSKA (reference sequence). The CDR3 runs 14 residues. V was trimmed by 3 bases and J by 8 bases, leaving 17 bases between them. The CDR3 nucleotides read TGCAGTGCTAGGGGATCGATCTCCTCCGATGAGCAGTTCTTC. Encoded protein: CSARGSISSDEQFF.

The V call is TRBV27, the J call TRBJ2-7, with a tentative D call TRBD2 (6 bases). Germline CDR1 reads MNHEY; CDR2 reads SMNVEV (reference sequence). The germline V and J ends were trimmed by 5 bases and 5 bases, with 16 bases remaining between them. The CDR3 contains 14 residues. As DNA, the CDR3 is TGTGCCAGCAGTCCGCGACACAGGAGGGACGAGCAGTACGTC. Amino acids: CASSPRHRRDEQYV.

The chain combines TRBV4-3 with TRBJ1-1; D is unclear. Germline V lookup: CDR1 LGHNA, CDR2 YSLEER. V dropped 1 base and J dropped 0 bases, with 6 bases sitting between them. The CDR3 spans 14 residues. The CDR3 loop reads CASSQVGMNTEAFF. The DNA of the CDR3 is TGCGCCAGCAGCCAAGTAGGTATGAACACTGAAGCTTTCTTT.

The J gene is TRBJ2-5, the V gene TRBV12-3 or TRBV12-4; 8 nucleotides line up with TRBD1. With 6 bases clipped from V and 5 bases from J, the junction kept 5 bases outside the gene matches. The CDR3 is 13 amino acids. The CDR3 here is CASSPDREETQYF. In nucleotides, the CDR3 is TGTGCCAGCAGCCCGGACAGGGAGGAGACCCAGTACTTC.

This clonotype was recorded a few times. This chain links TRBV12-3 or TRBV12-4 with TRBJ1-4; TRBD1 matches 10 bases. J gave up 6 bases and V 5 bases, and 6 bases lay outside the gene matches. This CDR3 is 15 amino acids long. The CDR3 DNA sequence: TGTGCCAGCAGTCCCCGGGACAGGGGCGATGAAAAACTGTTTTTT. It translates to CASSPRDRGDEKLFF.

The chain recombines TRBV12-3 or TRBV12-4 with TRBJ1-5; tentative D call: TRBD1 (5 bases). The CDR3 is made up of 14 amino acids. The germline V and J ends were trimmed by 2 bases and 7 bases, with 12 bases remaining between them. The CDR3 protein is CASSLRDGLQPQHF. The CDR3 nucleotides read TGTGCCAGCAGTTTAAGGGACGGCTTACAGCCCCAGCATTTT.

In this sample, this clonotype turned up a few times. This chain connects TRBV12-3 or TRBV12-4 to TRBJ2-3, with TRBD2 identical over 10 bases. The trim removed 4 bases at V and 2 bases at J, leaving 6 bases unmatched. CDR3 length equals 16 residues. CDR3 coding DNA: TGTGCCAGCAGTTCCGTGACTAGCGGGTTCACAGATACGCAGTATTTT. As protein: CASSSVTSGFTDTQYF.

The rearrangement uses TRBV5-8 and TRBJ2-3; D is uncertain. V shed 4 bases and J shed 0 bases, with 18 bases lying between them. The CDR3 sequence is 17 residues long. From germline, CDR1 is SGHTS and CDR2 YDEGEE. DNA of the CDR3: TGTGCCAGCAGCCGAGCTTTCGTTTCCTCTAGCACAGATACGCAGTATTTT. Amino acid sequence: CASSRAFVSSSTDTQYF.

In its sample, this clonotype is medium-sized (0.01 to 0.1%). The CDR3 DNA follows: TGTGCCAGCAGTGACTCACTAGCGGGAGCAGATACGCAGTATTTT. Translated: CASSDSLAGADTQYF. This sequence joins TRBV6-4 and TRBJ2-3; TRBD2 matches 11 bases. Looked up from germline, CDR1 is MRHNA and CDR2 is SNTAGT. This CDR3 is built from 15 residues. The V and J ends lost 0 bases and 4 bases, in that order; junction bases with no gene match: 0.

The chain links TRBV10-3 to TRBJ2-7; D not certain. This CDR3 comprises 13 residues. Germline assignment: CDR1 ENHRY and CDR2 SYGVKD. Trimming pared 2 bases from V and 7 bases from J, leaving 12 bases between. The CDR3 region is CAISEGIAREQYF. CDR3 coding DNA: TGTGCCATCAGTGAGGGAATAGCTCGGGAGCAGTACTTC.

J is TRBJ1-2 and V is TRBV7-2, with unresolved D. In germline, CDR1 is SGHTA, CDR2 FQGNSA. The CDR3 contains 15 residues. V was pared by 3 bases and J by 2 bases, with 13 bases between. The CDR3 nucleotides read TGTGCCAGCAGCTTCAGTTTCGCGGTGAACTATGGCTACACCTTC. Translating it yields CASSFSFAVNYGYTF.

The chain employs TRBV27 and TRBJ1-4, with 10 positions matching TRBD1. The V segment lost 4 bases and the J segment 11 bases; nucleotides outside the gene matches: 7. Germline CDR1 MNHEY, CDR2 SMNVEV (reference sequence). This CDR3 comprises 14 residues. The CDR3 bases are TGTGCCAGCAGTTACGACAGGGGGCTTTACAAACTGTTTTTT. The encoded protein is CASSYDRGLYKLFF.

The V and J genes are TRBV4-3 and TRBJ2-1; D gene ambiguous. V was shortened by 0 bases and J by 6 bases, with 15 bases between the two germline ends. This CDR3 contains 16 residues. Germline assignment: CDR1 LGHNA and CDR2 YSLEER. CDR3 in amino acids: CASSQDIVATSNEQFF. The CDR3, as DNA: TGCGCCAGCAGCCAAGATATAGTAGCAACGAGCAATGAGCAGTTCTTC.

This clonotype appeared many times. The chain has TRBV12-3 or TRBV12-4 and TRBJ1-5; D might be TRBD1 (5 bases). The CDR3 extends over 13 amino acids. Trimming removed 2 bases from V and 7 bases from J, with 9 bases in between. The CDR3 sequence: CASSLSGGQPQHF. Written as DNA, the CDR3 is TGTGCCAGCAGTTTATCGGGGGGACAGCCCCAGCATTTT.

The rearrangement links TRBV6-2 or TRBV6-3 to TRBJ1-2; no firm D call. Per germline, CDR1 MNHEY and CDR2 SVGEGT. V was pared by 5 bases and J by 4 bases, with 17 bases between. CDR3 size: 15 residues. The CDR3 sequence is CASSTDLFSPYGYTF. CDR3 bases: TGTGCCAGCAGTACGGACTTATTCAGCCCCTATGGCTACACCTTC.

This clonotype was counted only a few times. The chain employs TRBV5-1 and TRBJ2-1; D gene ambiguous. Trimming shortened V by 1 base and J by 8 bases, and 13 bases separated the two germline ends. This CDR3 is 14 amino acids long. Germline lookup yields CDR1 SGHRS and CDR2 YFSETQ. CDR3 residues: CASSLRGLRDEQFF. CDR3 DNA: TGCGCCAGCAGCTTGCGCGGTCTTCGGGATGAGCAGTTCTTC.